The clone carrying this T cell receptor beta chain was counted a few times. This specimen comes from a study of T cells in Graves' hyperthyroidism and ophthalmopathy. Study context: Peripheral blood draws took place at initial diagnosis, ahead of any treatment.

Amplification yielded TCR beta CDR3 regions, with RNA transcripts as the source. In the first-round RT-PCR of the TCR CDR3, the HTBI primer set was used. TCRdb called the multiplex PCR reads again in MiXCR, with one record for every CDR3 protein. The table shows fewer than 700,000 distinct CDR3 sequences, with around 16% occurring only once. The germline gives CDR1 SGHRS, CDR2 YFSETQ. V shed 5 bases and J shed 1 base, with 7 bases lying between them. The CDR3 is made up of 13 amino acids. This chain links TRBV5-1 with TRBJ1-5; D call uncertain. Sequences were obtained from blood. The TCR sequence derives from a woman aged 25 to 39 with Graves' hyperthyroidism. The CDR3 DNA sequence: TGCGCCAGCAGGACGGTGAGCAATCAGCCCCAGCATTTT. This translates into CASRTVSNQPQHF.